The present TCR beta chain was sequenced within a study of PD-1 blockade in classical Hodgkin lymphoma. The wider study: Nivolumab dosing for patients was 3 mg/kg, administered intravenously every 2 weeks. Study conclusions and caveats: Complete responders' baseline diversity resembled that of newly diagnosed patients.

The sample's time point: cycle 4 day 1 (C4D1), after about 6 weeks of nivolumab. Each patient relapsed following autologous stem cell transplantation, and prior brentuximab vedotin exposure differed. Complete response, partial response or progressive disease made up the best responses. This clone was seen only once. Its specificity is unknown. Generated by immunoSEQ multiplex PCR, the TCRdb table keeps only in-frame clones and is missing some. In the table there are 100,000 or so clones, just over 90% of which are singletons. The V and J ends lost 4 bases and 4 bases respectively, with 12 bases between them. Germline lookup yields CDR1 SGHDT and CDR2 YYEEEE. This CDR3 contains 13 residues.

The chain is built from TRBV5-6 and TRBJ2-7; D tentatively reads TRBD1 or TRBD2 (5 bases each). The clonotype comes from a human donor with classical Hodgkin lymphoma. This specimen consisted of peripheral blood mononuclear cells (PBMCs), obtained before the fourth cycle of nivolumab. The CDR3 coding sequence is TGTGCCAGCAGCGCCGGGACCGCTTACGAGCAGTACTTC. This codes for CASSAGTAYEQYF.